This TCR beta chain is from a study of cytomegalovirus exposure and HLA in healthy donors. The PCR employed 60 Vbeta primers together with 13 Jbeta primers. Original analysis: A follow-up analysis tallied about 80 million unique TCR beta chains, roughly 11 million shared. Libraries were prepared by immunoSEQ multiplex PCR; TCRdb keeps only in-frame clonotypes and omits some of them. V, J and clone size are taken as reported in that table, and D and trimming were inferred from the DNA itself. Of about 150,000 clones listed, 55% to 75% are singletons. The sample taken for sequencing was PBMCs. The TCR was taken from a woman aged 55-69 years in good health and CMV-seropositive.

The CDR3 region has the DNA TGTGCCAGCAGCTTAGAGGGGAGCACAGATACGCAGTATTTT. Translated: CASSLEGSTDTQYF. The rearrangement joins TRBV7-9 to TRBJ2-3; TRBD1 is a possible D gene (5 bases). The CDR3 has 14 amino acids. Germline V gives CDR1 SEHNR, CDR2 FQNEAQ (reference sequence). V shed 1 base and J shed 0 bases, with 5 bases lying between them. Full variable domain (missing parts from reference TRBV7-9 and TRBJ2-3): DTGVSQNPRHKITKRGQNVTFRCDPISEHNRLYWYRQTLGQGPEFLTYFQNEAQLEKSRLLSDRFSAERPKGSFSTLEIQRTEQGDSAMYLCASSLEGSTDTQYFGPGTRLTVL.